These T cell receptor beta chains were read from a single sample in a study of OX40 agonist ivuxolimab in advanced cancers. The data were produced by immunoSEQ multiplex PCR, yet TCRdb's version contains in-frame clones alone and is incomplete. Of around 70,000 clones listed, approximately 90% were seen once; the top ten hold about 1%. Sequenced here: CD4+ or CD8+ T cells sorted from blood, sampled in a trial of the OX40 agonist ivuxolimab. The receptors come from an adult with an advanced solid tumor such as melanoma, head and neck, liver or kidney cancer. CDR3s include the opening cysteine and the closing phenylalanine or tryptophan. D genes are given only for firm matches. Clone size, where shown, is once, few, many, or a class for clones that have expanded.

d_call,j_call,clone_size,v_call,cdr3_nt,cdr3_aa
TRBD2,TRBJ2-3,-,TRBV5-1,TGCGCCAGCAGCCCCAGCGGGAGGTTCACAGATACGCAGTATTTT,CASSPSGRFTDTQYF
-,TRBJ2-1,-,TRBV19,TGTGCCAGTAGTATCGGAGACATCCAAGGTGAGCAGTTCTTC,CASSIGDIQGEQFF
TRBD2,TRBJ2-7,-,TRBV13,TGTGCCAGCAGCTCCGGGACTAGCGGAAGCTACGAGCAGTACTTC,CASSSGTSGSYEQYF
TRBD2,TRBJ2-2,-,TRBV11-2,TGTGCCAGCAGCTCCTCGGGAGGGGGCACCGGGGAGCTGTTTTTT,CASSSSGGGTGELFF
-,TRBJ2-5,-,TRBV28,TGTGCCAGCAGTGTCACTGGGGCCCTAGAGACCCAGTACTTC,CASSVTGALETQYF
-,TRBJ2-2,once,TRBV30,TGTGCCTGGAGCCTCGAAGTTGACGGGGAGCTGTTTTTT,CAWSLEVDGELFF
TRBD2,TRBJ2-2,-,TRBV9,TGTGCCAGCAGCGCCGGACTAGCTAGGAACACCGGGGAGCTGTTTTTT,CASSAGLARNTGELFF
-,TRBJ1-1,-,TRBV10-3,TGTGCCACCGGGGAGGTCGGAGCTTTCTTT,CATGEVGAFF
TRBD1,TRBJ2-7,few,TRBV7-2,TGTGCCAGCAGCCCTCGGGACAGGGGTCCCTACGAGCAGTACTTC,CASSPRDRGPYEQYF
-,TRBJ2-7,-,TRBV7-2,TGTGCCAGCAGCTTAGGAGCTTTGGGTGTCAGCTCCTACGAGCAGTACTTC,CASSLGALGVSSYEQYF
TRBD1,TRBJ1-5,-,TRBV2,TGTGCCAGCAGTGCGACAGGGTTGAGCAATCAGCCCCAGCATTTT,CASSATGLSNQPQHF
-,TRBJ1-2,-,TRBV6-5,TGTGCCAGCAGTTACTCGCGGCAGGGAAACCTTTATCGCTACACCTTC,CASSYSRQGNLYRYTF
-,TRBJ1-2,-,TRBV28,TGTGCCAGCAGTACACCAGGCAATTATGGCTACACCTTC,CASSTPGNYGYTF
TRBD2,TRBJ2-7,-,TRBV7-9,TGTGCCAGCAGCGGGACTAGCGGGAAACTCTCCTACGAGCAGTACTTC,CASSGTSGKLSYEQYF
TRBD2,TRBJ2-1,-,TRBV13,TGTGCCAGCAGGCATCGGGAGGGAGCCTACAATGAGCAGTTCTTC,CASRHREGAYNEQFF
TRBD1,TRBJ2-1,few,TRBV19,TGTGCCACAACGGCGGGACAGGGCTTCAATGAGCAGTTCTTC,CATTAGQGFNEQFF
-,TRBJ1-6,-,TRBV30,TGTGCCTGGGGTGGTGGAGGTTCACCCCTCCACTTT,CAWGGGGSPLHF
TRBD2,TRBJ2-1,few,TRBV9,TGTGCCAGCAGCGTAGTCGGGACTAGCGGCAACTACAATGAGCAGTTCTTC,CASSVVGTSGNYNEQFF